This T cell receptor (beta chain) was found in a study of T cells after yellow fever vaccination. This clonotype has a count of ten or more. Its antigen is as yet unknown. The CDR3 consists of 12 residues. Germline assignment: CDR1 DFQATT and CDR2 SNEGSKA (reference sequence). V was shortened by 5 bases and J by 3 bases, with 10 bases between the two germline ends. Overall study results and limits: Only a minor proportion of clonotypes was detected across both CD4 and CD8 compartments. Abundant clonotypes (contaminants from the bulk population) could be present in FACS-sorted repertoires.

MiXCR, applied by TCRdb to the 5' RACE reads, yields one record per CDR3 protein. The sample has about 170,000 distinct CDR3 sequences; 11% are singletons. Source: CD8+ T cells sorted from PBMCs, taken 15 days after the yellow fever booster vaccination. The receptor was derived from a man aged 18 to 30 who received the YFV17D yellow fever vaccine. This chain uses TRBV20-1 with TRBJ1-1; a possible D gene is TRBD1 (5 bases). The CDR3 is CSAAQVDTEAFF. The CDR3 DNA is TGCAGTGCTGCACAGGTAGACACTGAAGCTTTCTTT.